A single sample gave rise to the 32 T cell receptor beta chains below, sequenced in a study of OX40 agonist ivuxolimab in advanced cancers. Clones were read by immunoSEQ multiplex PCR, and TCRdb kept only the in-frame ones, dropping some. The sample carries over 55,000 clones, approximately 79% recorded once. The starting material was CD4+ or CD8+ T cells sorted from blood, obtained in a trial of the OX40 agonist ivuxolimab. Receptor source: an adult with an advanced solid tumor such as melanoma, head and neck, liver or kidney cancer.

J is TRBJ1-3 and V is TRBV13, with no clear D. The V and J ends lost 5 bases and 4 bases respectively, with 12 bases between them. The germline CDR1 and CDR2 sequences are PRHDT and FYEKMQ (reference sequence). CDR3 length: 14 residues. This chain's CDR3 is CASSLEPSGNTIYF. CDR3 DNA sequence: TGTGCCAGCAGCCTGGAACCGTCGGGAAACACCATATATTTT.

The chain has TRBV11-2 and TRBJ1-3; D unresolved. Trimming shortened V by 6 bases and J by 0 bases, and 9 bases separated the two germline ends. The CDR3 length is 14 residues. Germline values: CDR1 SGHAT, CDR2 FQNNGV. The CDR3 nucleotides are TGTGCCAGCAGAGGTTCACGCTCTGGAAACACCATATATTTT. Its translation: CASRGSRSGNTIYF. Full variable domain (rest looked up from reference TRBV11-2 and TRBJ1-3): EAGVAQSPRYKIIEKRQSVAFWCNPISGHATLYWYQQILGQGPKLLIQFQNNGVVDDSQLPKDRFSAERLKGVDSTLKIQPAKLEDSAVYLCASRGSRSGNTIYFGEGSWLTVV.

This chain connects TRBV6-5 to TRBJ2-7; 8 bases are a match to TRBD1. With V trimmed by 0 bases and J by 3 bases, 4 bases remained unmatched. This CDR3 spans 15 amino acids. Germline lookup yields CDR1 MNHEY and CDR2 SVGAGI. The CDR3 bases are TGTGCCAGCAGTTACTCAGGACAGGGAGGCTACGAGCAGTACTTC. Amino acids: CASSYSGQGGYEQYF.

In this sample, this clone turned up a few times. The V gene is TRBV5-1, the J gene TRBJ2-1; 8 nucleotides match TRBD1. V lost 0 bases to trimming and J lost 8 bases; unmatched junction nucleotides: 7. There are 15 residues in the CDR3. Germline-derived CDR1 and CDR2 are SGHRS and YFSETQ. CDR3 sequence reads: CASSLATGVGDEQFF. The CDR3 nucleotides are TGCGCCAGCAGCTTGGCGACAGGGGTTGGTGATGAGCAGTTCTTC.

This clone appeared a few times. The V gene is TRBV4-1, the J gene TRBJ2-2; 9 bases are shared with TRBD1. The CDR3 is 16 amino acids. Trimming cost V 6 bases and J 7 bases; bases outside gene matches: 12. CDR1 and CDR2 (germline): MGHRA, YSYEKL. For the CDR3, the DNA is TGCGCCAGCAGTGGCCTCGGGACAGGGTTGGGCGGGGAGCTGTTTTTT. Its protein is CASSGLGTGLGGELFF.

The chain employs TRBV4-2 and TRBJ1-5, with a possible D match to TRBD1 (6 bases). Germline V CDR1 and CDR2: LGHNA, YNFKEQ. The CDR3 covers 16 residues. Trimming left V 4 bases short and J 1 base short, with 14 bases between. The CDR3 DNA sequence: TGTGCCAGCAGCCTTGAAGACAGGTCGAGCAATCAGCCCCAGCATTTT. Its protein is CASSLEDRSSNQPQHF.

The J gene is TRBJ1-3, the V gene TRBV6-5; unclear D gene. Germline CDR1 and CDR2: MNHEY and SVGAGI. This CDR3 is built from 13 residues. The V end was cut by 5 bases, the J end by 8 bases, with 13 bases between. CDR3 sequence: CASSPAVADTIYF. For the CDR3, the DNA is TGTGCCAGCAGTCCCGCGGTGGCGGACACCATATATTTT.

V is TRBV2 and J is TRBJ1-2; D uncertain. Germline CDR1 SNHLY, CDR2 FYNNEI. The CDR3 consists of 13 residues. V lost 5 bases and J 8 bases, leaving 15 bases between the germline ends. The CDR3 protein is CASSIVGKNGYTF. CDR3 sequence (DNA): TGTGCCAGCAGTATTGTGGGAAAAAACGGCTACACCTTC.

The chain employs TRBV2 and TRBJ1-5; no reliable D call. V was pared by 7 bases and J by 0 bases, with 28 bases between. Germline V gene lookup returns CDR1 SNHLY and CDR2 FYNNEI. The CDR3 has 20 residues. CDR3 in DNA: TGTGCCAGCACCTCCCGCCCGCCCGCTACCGGACTCTATAGCAATCAGCCCCAGCATTTT. Encoded protein: CASTSRPPATGLYSNQPQHF.

V is TRBV18 and J is TRBJ2-6, with D unresolved. In germline, CDR1 is KGHSH, CDR2 LQKENI. The CDR3 extends over 17 amino acids. Trimming shortened V by 6 bases and J by 1 base, and 16 bases separated the two germline ends. CDR3 protein: CASSRTRTGSGANVLTF. The CDR3 DNA follows: TGTGCCAGCTCGCGAACCAGGACGGGTTCTGGGGCCAACGTCCTGACTTTC.

The chain links TRBV7-9 to TRBJ2-5, with a possible D match to TRBD2 (6 bases). CDR3 length: 13 amino acids. Germline CDR1 reads SEHNR; CDR2 reads FQNEAQ (reference sequence). The V end was cut by 5 bases, the J end by 5 bases, with 12 bases between. CDR3 loop: CASSPRRGETQYF. As DNA, the CDR3 is TGTGCCAGCAGCCCCCGACGGGGGGAGACCCAGTACTTC.

This chain uses TRBV5-1 with TRBJ1-4; D is possibly TRBD1 (5 bases). The germline CDR1 and CDR2 sequences are SGHRS and YFSETQ. This CDR3 region has 15 residues. Trimming removed 3 bases at V and 8 bases at J, with 17 bases between. The CDR3, as DNA: TGCGCCAGCAGCTCCGGGACCACCCATGGAGAAAAACTGTTTTTT. It is translated as CASSSGTTHGEKLFF.

This clone was seen once. The V gene is TRBV30, the J gene TRBJ2-3; D not certain. The germline V gene has CDR1 GTSNPN and CDR2 SVGIG (reference sequence). The length of the CDR3 is 12 residues. Trimming left V 1 base short and J 8 bases short, with 10 bases between. This CDR3 is CAWSDRLITQYF. DNA of the CDR3: TGTGCCTGGAGTGATCGACTGATTACGCAGTATTTT.

The chain is built from TRBV7-2 and TRBJ2-7; 11 bases are shared with TRBD1. With 5 bases clipped from V and 2 bases from J, the junction kept 5 bases outside the gene matches. This CDR3 is 15 amino acids long. Germline-derived CDR1 and CDR2 are SGHTA and FQGNSA. The chain's CDR3 is CASSDTGQGAYEQYF. For the CDR3, the DNA is TGTGCCAGCAGCGACACGGGACAGGGGGCCTACGAGCAGTACTTC.

The chain carries TRBV18 and TRBJ1-2, with 8 bases aligning to TRBD1. The trim removed 3 bases at V and 7 bases at J, leaving 4 bases unmatched. The CDR3 covers 13 residues. Germline V gives CDR1 KGHSH, CDR2 LQKENI. The CDR3 here is CASSPQGARGYTF. The CDR3 bases are TGTGCCAGCTCACCCCAGGGGGCGCGTGGCTACACCTTC.

This chain uses TRBV11-2 with TRBJ2-7, with D possibly being TRBD1 (6 bases). Germline V gives CDR1 SGHAT, CDR2 FQNNGV. V was clipped by 4 bases and J by 1 base, with 11 bases between them. This CDR3 is built from 14 residues. The CDR3 sequence: CASSSPTGSYEQYF. The CDR3, as DNA: TGTGCCAGCAGCTCCCCGACAGGATCCTACGAGCAGTACTTC.

The chain links TRBV7-9 to TRBJ2-6; possibly TRBD2 for D (7 bases). The V end was cut by 5 bases, the J end by 0 bases, with 20 bases between. The CDR3 covers 19 residues. The germline gives CDR1 SEHNR, CDR2 FQNEAQ (reference sequence). The CDR3 nucleotides are TGTGCCAGCAGCCGTCTGCGGCAGGGAGGGGGCTCTGGGGCCAACGTCCTGACTTTC. It specifies CASSRLRQGGGSGANVLTF.

The CDR3 DNA reads as TGTGCCAGCAGTCCCACGACATGGAACACTGAAGCTTTCTTT. It yields the protein CASSPTTWNTEAFF. The chain couples TRBV6-1 to TRBJ1-1; no clear D. Between the trimmed V and J ends, which lost 5 bases and 1 base, there was a span of 11 bases. This CDR3 is built from 14 residues. Germline lookup yields CDR1 MNHNS and CDR2 SASEGT.

The chain has TRBV6-1 and TRBJ2-1, with no clear D. CDR3 length: 11 residues. With 7 bases removed from V and 7 bases from J, the gap between germline ends came to 8 bases. Germline assignment: CDR1 MNHNS and CDR2 SASEGT. CDR3 sequence (DNA): TGTGCCAGCATTTCTACTAATGAGCAGTTCTTC. This codes for CASISTNEQFF.

For the CDR3, the DNA is TGTGCCAGCAGCCACAGGGGGGTACAGGGGGAGCAGTACTTC. Its protein is CASSHRGVQGEQYF. The genes are TRBV7-2 and TRBJ2-7; 8 bases fit TRBD1. Unmatched junction bases numbered 10, after V lost 5 bases and J lost 7 bases. This CDR3 contains 14 residues. Per the germline V gene, CDR1 is SGHTA and CDR2 is FQGNSA. Full variable domain (rest looked up from reference TRBV7-2 and TRBJ2-7): GAGVSQSPSNKVTEKGKDVELRCDPISGHTALYWYRQSLGQGLEFLIYFQGNSAPDKSGLPSDRFSAERTGGSVSTLTIQRTQQEDSAVYLCASSHRGVQGEQYFGPGTRLTVT.

This chain uses TRBV5-1 with TRBJ2-1; 13 bases are a match to TRBD2. V lost 2 bases and J lost 6; bases outside the gene matches: 5. The CDR3 has 16 residues. Germline V gene sequence: CDR1 SGHRS, CDR2 YFSETQ. CDR3 sequence reads: CASSFTSGGAFNEQFF. CDR3 DNA sequence: TGCGCCAGCAGCTTTACTAGCGGGGGGGCCTTCAATGAGCAGTTCTTC.

This clone came up a few times. The J gene is TRBJ2-1, the V gene TRBV11-1; the match to TRBD2 covers 9 bases. The V gene's germline CDR1 is SGHAT and CDR2 FQDESV (reference sequence). The CDR3 loop spans 16 amino acids. J gave up 4 bases and V 1 base, and 5 bases lay outside the gene matches. This CDR3 is CASSLGPGLAYNEQFF. The CDR3 coding sequence is TGTGCCAGCAGCTTAGGTCCCGGACTAGCGTACAATGAGCAGTTCTTC.

The V and J genes are TRBV7-2 and TRBJ1-1, with a weak D call TRBD1 (5 bases). The ends were cut back, 2 bases at V and 11 bases at J, with 12 bases in the middle. From germline, CDR1 is SGHTA and CDR2 FQGNSA. The CDR3 is made up of 12 amino acids. The CDR3 region is CASSLFGGEAFF. The CDR3 coding sequence is TGTGCCAGCAGCTTATTTGGGGGTGAGGCTTTCTTT.

In its sample, this clone was seen a few times. This chain joins TRBV9 and TRBJ1-3; D gene ambiguous. V was clipped by 2 bases and J by 0 bases, with 9 bases between them. Germline values: CDR1 SGDLS, CDR2 YYNGEE. The CDR3 has 15 residues. The CDR3 nucleotides are TGTGCCAGCAGCGTGCTGGATCTCTCTGGAAACACCATATATTTT. It yields the protein CASSVLDLSGNTIYF.

The chain joins TRBV13 to TRBJ1-3; TRBD1 is a possible D gene (5 bases). V dropped 1 base and J dropped 4 bases, with 14 bases sitting between them. The V gene's germline CDR1 is PRHDT and CDR2 FYEKMQ (reference sequence). This CDR3 is 16 amino acids long. In DNA form, the CDR3 reads TGTGCCAGCAGCTTAGTTCAAGGGGCTGGAGGAAACACCATATATTTT. Translated, it gives CASSLVQGAGGNTIYF.

The chain uses TRBV11-3 and TRBJ2-3; D is unresolved. Trimming removed 6 bases at V and 5 bases at J, with 9 bases between. The germline CDR1 and CDR2 sequences are SGHNT and YENEEA. The CDR3 runs to 12 residues. The CDR3 coding sequence is TGTGCCAGCAGTTTATGGCAAGATACGCAGTATTTT. As protein: CASSLWQDTQYF. The full variable domain, rest sourced from reference TRBV11-3 and TRBJ2-3, is EAGVVQSPRYKIIEKKQPVAFWCNPISGHNTLYWYLQNLGQGPELLIRYENEEAVDDSQLPKDRFSAERLKGVDSTLKIQPAELGDSAVYLCASSLWQDTQYFGPGTRLTVL.

This chain links TRBV7-8 with TRBJ2-6; D perhaps matches TRBD2 (6 bases). CDR3 size: 21 residues. V gave up 5 bases and J gave up 1 base, with 27 bases separating them. The germline gives CDR1 SGHVS, CDR2 FQNEAQ. In DNA, the CDR3 is TGTGCCAGCAGCCTGATTAGGGTGGGACTCAGACAGCGGTCTGGGGCCAACGTCCTGACTTTC. It codes for CASSLIRVGLRQRSGANVLTF.

The genes are TRBV2 and TRBJ1-5, with a weak D call TRBD1 (6 bases). The CDR3 is 13 residues long. Between the trimmed V and J ends, which lost 8 bases and 4 bases, there was a span of 12 bases. The germline CDR1 and CDR2 sequences are SNHLY and FYNNEI. Here the CDR3 reads CASGGGRNQPQHF. The CDR3 nucleotides read TGTGCCAGCGGTGGGGGGCGGAATCAGCCCCAGCATTTT.

The V call is TRBV10-2, the J call TRBJ1-1; D perhaps matches TRBD1 (5 bases). This CDR3 has 18 amino acids. Between the trimmed V and J ends, which lost 6 bases and 1 base, there was a span of 24 bases. Germline CDR1 and CDR2: WSHSY and SAAADI. DNA for the CDR3: TGCGCCAGCAGCACCATAAGGGGATACAGGCAGGCGAACACTGAAGCTTTCTTT. The encoded protein is CASSTIRGYRQANTEAFF.

A few counts support this clone. The rearrangement joins TRBV15 to TRBJ1-4; no reliable D call. The germline V and J ends were trimmed by 5 bases and 3 bases, with 13 bases remaining between them. The CDR3 is 15 residues long. Germline V gives CDR1 LNHNV, CDR2 YYDKDF (reference sequence). CDR3 amino acids: CATSGPKAANEKLFF. In DNA form, the CDR3 reads TGTGCCACCAGCGGCCCTAAGGCGGCTAATGAAAAACTGTTTTTT.

The chain joins TRBV6-4 to TRBJ1-1; D unresolved. This CDR3 comprises 13 residues. Trimming shortened V by 6 bases and J by 4 bases, and 12 bases separated the two germline ends. Germline CDR1 reads MRHNA; CDR2 reads SNTAGT. The CDR3: CASRRSWGTEAFF. The CDR3 region has the DNA TGTGCCAGCAGAAGAAGCTGGGGCACTGAAGCTTTCTTT.

The chain employs TRBV18 and TRBJ2-5; 7 bases match TRBD1. V trimming: 1 base; J trimming: 4 bases; junction bases outside the gene matches: 6. The CDR3 contains 15 residues. Germline CDR1 KGHSH, CDR2 LQKENI. This chain's CDR3 is CASSPLQGRLETQYF. Here the CDR3 DNA reads TGTGCCAGCTCACCACTACAGGGGAGATTAGAGACCCAGTACTTC.